Following are 30 T cell receptor beta chains from one sample sequenced in a study of regulatory T cells in long-lasting Graves disease. Arm-PCR of CDR3 regions and iRepertoire HTBI primers were the basis on which TCR beta libraries were built. From the multiplex PCR reads, TCRdb called clonotypes with MiXCR, one entry per CDR3 protein. The sample has around 500,000 distinct CDR3 sequences; approximately 12% are singletons. The time point denotes: newly diagnosed GD, antithyroid drugs for less than 3 months. The TCR library was made from RNA that had been extracted from PBMCs in TRIzol. These same data were also listed under a study on T cells in Graves' hyperthyroidism and ophthalmopathy.

Specimen: peripheral blood mononuclear cells (PBMCs), collected at new diagnosis, from a patient treated with antithyroid drugs. These receptors all come from a woman aged 25 to 39 with Graves disease.

The chain has TRBV29-1 and TRBJ1-2, with D unclear. From germline, CDR1 is SQVTM and CDR2 ANQGSEA. The CDR3 is 11 residues long. Trimming cost V 7 bases and J 4 bases, with 10 bases left between them. The CDR3 here is CSGRYSYGYTF. CDR3 nucleotide sequence: TGCAGCGGGAGGTATAGCTATGGCTACACCTTC.

The sample holds many counts of this clonotype. The rearrangement uses TRBV7-3 and TRBJ2-3; 7 positions match TRBD2. The CDR3 runs 14 residues. Trimming took 5 bases from V and 6 from J; bases not matched to a gene: 8. Per the germline V gene, CDR1 is SGHTA and CDR2 is FQGTGA. The CDR3 region is CASSRSGGTDTQYF. The DNA of the CDR3 is TGTGCCAGCAGCCGGTCGGGAGGAACGGATACGCAGTATTTT.

The V gene is TRBV5-4, the J gene TRBJ2-1; D gene unclear. The V and J ends lost 3 bases and 2 bases respectively, with 9 bases between them. Germline assignment: CDR1 SGHNT and CDR2 YYREEE (reference sequence). The length of the CDR3 is 14 residues. CDR3 DNA sequence: TGTGCCAGCAGCTCACGGTGGACCTACAATGAGCAGTTCTTC. Protein: CASSSRWTYNEQFF. Together with reference TRBV5-4 and TRBJ2-1, the CDR3 gives the full variable domain: ETGVTQSPTHLIKTRGQQVTLRCSSQSGHNTVSWYQQALGQGPQFIFQYYREEENGRGNFPPRFSGLQFPNYSSELNVNALELDDSALYLCASSSRWTYNEQFFGPGTRLTVL.

This clonotype was picked up a small number of times. The rearrangement uses TRBV19 and TRBJ2-1; D is possibly TRBD2 (5 bases). Per germline, CDR1 LNHDA and CDR2 SQIVND (reference sequence). Trimming cost V 3 bases and J 1 base, with 13 bases left between them. This CDR3 has 16 amino acids. The CDR3 coding sequence is TGTGCCAGTAGTATGAAGTTGGCGGGTTCCTACAATGAGCAGTTCTTC. It is translated as CASSMKLAGSYNEQFF.

In this sample, this clonotype turned up many times. The chain links TRBV29-1 to TRBJ1-4; 8 nucleotides match TRBD1. This CDR3 has 13 residues. V was clipped by 4 bases and J by 3 bases; unmatched bases: 1. Germline CDR1 reads SQVTM; CDR2 reads ANQGSEA. The CDR3 region has the DNA TGCAGCGTTGGGACAGGGTCTAATGAAAAACTGTTTTTT. Its protein product is CSVGTGSNEKLFF.

The V and J genes are TRBV10-2 and TRBJ1-5, with 7 bases fitting TRBD1. This CDR3 has 14 amino acids. V trimming: 2 bases; J trimming: 6 bases; junction bases outside the gene matches: 4. CDR1 and CDR2 (germline): WSHSY, SAAADI. The CDR3 loop is CASSEETGSQPQHF. DNA for the CDR3: TGCGCCAGCAGTGAGGAGACAGGGAGTCAGCCCCAGCATTTT.

The chain employs TRBV4-2 and TRBJ2-1; 7 bases agree with TRBD2. The germline gives CDR1 LGHNA, CDR2 YNFKEQ. V lost 0 bases to trimming and J lost 5 bases; unmatched junction nucleotides: 13. The CDR3 has 18 residues. In DNA form, the CDR3 reads TGTGCCAGCAGCCAAGACCCTTTCGGAGCGGGACTTAACAATGAGCAGTTCTTC. Its protein product is CASSQDPFGAGLNNEQFF.

The genes are TRBV7-3 and TRBJ2-7; D might be TRBD1 (6 bases). In germline, CDR1 is SGHTA, CDR2 FQGTGA. The V end was cut by 4 bases, the J end by 2 bases, with 15 bases between. This CDR3 is built from 15 residues. The CDR3 loop is CASSSQGMETYEQYF. DNA of the CDR3: TGTGCCAGCAGCTCACAGGGAATGGAGACCTACGAGCAGTACTTC.

This clonotype appeared many times. The J gene is TRBJ2-7, the V gene TRBV11-2; 8 nucleotides line up with TRBD1. Germline V CDR1 and CDR2: SGHAT, FQNNGV. Trimming cost V 6 bases and J 2 bases; bases outside gene matches: 15. CDR3 size: 17 residues. The CDR3 sequence: CASSKSRDRSETYEQYF. As DNA, the CDR3 is TGTGCCAGCAGTAAGAGTCGGGACAGGTCGGAAACCTACGAGCAGTACTTC. Together with reference TRBV11-2 and TRBJ2-7, the CDR3 gives the full variable domain: EAGVAQSPRYKIIEKRQSVAFWCNPISGHATLYWYQQILGQGPKLLIQFQNNGVVDDSQLPKDRFSAERLKGVDSTLKIQPAKLEDSAVYLCASSKSRDRSETYEQYFGPGTRLTVT.

The chain joins TRBV7-9 to TRBJ1-2; 10 bases map to TRBD1. Germline V lookup: CDR1 SEHNR, CDR2 FQNEAQ (reference sequence). The length of the CDR3 is 12 residues. The trim removed 5 bases at V and 11 bases at J, leaving 5 bases unmatched. CDR3 bases: TGTGCCAGCAGCCACCGGGACAGGGGATACACCTTC. This encodes CASSHRDRGYTF.

This clonotype was recorded many times. V gene TRBV3-1 combines with J gene TRBJ1-1; D not certain. Germline V CDR1 and CDR2: LGHDT, YNNKEL (reference sequence). The CDR3 consists of 14 residues. Trimming cost V 1 base and J 3 bases, with 9 bases left between them. CDR3 amino acids: CASSQGREDTEAFF. For the CDR3, the DNA is TGTGCCAGCAGCCAAGGACGGGAGGACACTGAAGCTTTCTTT.

V gene TRBV18 combines with J gene TRBJ1-3; the D gene is possibly TRBD1 (6 bases). The CDR3 totals 19 residues. V was trimmed by 1 base and J by 2 bases, leaving 21 bases between them. From germline, CDR1 is KGHSH and CDR2 LQKENI. CDR3 nucleotide sequence: TGTGCCAGCTCACCACAGAAGAGAACGCCGGGGGACACTGGAAACACCATATATTTT. It translates to CASSPQKRTPGDTGNTIYF.

This chain links TRBV7-8 with TRBJ1-1; possible D gene TRBD1, 6 bases. The CDR3 extends over 24 amino acids. Trimming shortened V by 2 bases and J by 7 bases, and 44 bases separated the two germline ends. Germline loops: CDR1 SGHVS, CDR2 FQNEAQ. CDR3 DNA: TGTGCCAGCAGCTTATCGCAGTCGGGGATCCCGGACAGCTCAATACTGCGGGTGTTAGGTGAAGCTTTCTTT. Its translation: CASSLSQSGIPDSSILRVLGEAFF.

This clonotype occurred many times. V and J are TRBV7-9 and TRBJ1-6; 10 positions agree with TRBD1. Looked up from germline, CDR1 is SEHNR and CDR2 is FQNEAQ (reference sequence). Germline trimming cut 5 bases from V and 13 bases from J; bases unmatched to any gene: 11. The CDR3 runs 15 residues. CDR3 in amino acids: CASSPPGTGESPLHF. In DNA, the CDR3 is TGTGCCAGCAGCCCGCCCGGGACAGGGGAGTCCCCCCTCCACTTT.

This clonotype was recorded at least ten times. The chain joins TRBV6-2 or TRBV6-3 to TRBJ2-3, with a possible D match to TRBD2 (5 bases). The germline V gene encodes CDR1 MNHEY and CDR2 SVGEGT. Trimming took 2 bases from V and 11 from J, leaving 17 bases between them. The CDR3 contains 14 residues. CDR3 amino acids: CASSYGRSGRGQYF. For the CDR3, the DNA is TGTGCCAGCAGTTACGGACGAAGCGGTCGGGGGCAGTATTTT.

The chain employs TRBV4-1 and TRBJ2-1; 9 bases agree with TRBD2. V gave up 1 base and J gave up 6 bases; unmatched junction bases: 10. The CDR3 contains 17 residues. Germline V gives CDR1 MGHRA, CDR2 YSYEKL. The CDR3 loop is CASSQATWLAGSNEQFF. In DNA, the CDR3 is TGCGCCAGCAGCCAAGCAACTTGGCTAGCGGGAAGCAATGAGCAGTTCTTC.

V is TRBV6-1 and J is TRBJ2-7; no clear D. This CDR3 region has 11 residues. Germline lookup yields CDR1 MNHNS and CDR2 SASEGT. The germline V and J ends were trimmed by 4 bases and 8 bases, with 9 bases remaining between them. As DNA, the CDR3 is TGTGCCAGCAGTGGGGCCGCGAAGCAGTACTTC. The encoded protein is CASSGAAKQYF.

This clonotype appeared many times. The chain uses TRBV7-2 and TRBJ2-7; no clear D. The V end was cut by 5 bases, the J end by 1 base, with 15 bases between. There are 15 residues in the CDR3. CDR1 is SGHTA, CDR2 FQGNSA, per germline. The CDR3 DNA is TGTGCCAGCAGCCGTGATCTTACATTATCCTACGAGCAGTACTTC. Encoded protein: CASSRDLTLSYEQYF.

The gene calls are TRBV24-1 and TRBJ1-1, with D possibly being TRBD1 (6 bases). The CDR3 consists of 15 residues. Trimming removed 9 bases at V and 1 base at J, with 17 bases between. Germline CDR1 and CDR2: KGHDR and SFDVKD. Here the CDR3 DNA reads TGTGCCACCGGTGGGGGGCAGCTGGCGAACACTGAAGCTTTCTTT. This translates into CATGGGQLANTEAFF.

This clonotype was picked up a small number of times. The chain combines TRBV7-2 with TRBJ2-1, with TRBD1 identical over 10 bases. Unmatched junction bases numbered 11, after V lost 0 bases and J lost 0 bases. Per the germline V gene, CDR1 is SGHTA and CDR2 is FQGNSA. The CDR3 length is 20 residues. The CDR3 reads CASSLALPGQGTSSYNEQFF. For the CDR3, the DNA is TGTGCCAGCAGCTTAGCCCTACCGGGACAGGGGACAAGCTCCTACAATGAGCAGTTCTTC.

This clonotype was counted at least ten times. The rearrangement joins TRBV20-1 to TRBJ2-1, with TRBD2 matching 8 bases. The germline V gene encodes CDR1 DFQATT and CDR2 SNEGSKA (reference sequence). The length of the CDR3 is 14 residues. Germline trimming cut 4 bases from V and 8 bases from J; bases unmatched to any gene: 10. The DNA for the CDR3 is TGCAGTGCTAAGACTAGCGCATACTGGGATGAGCAGTTCTTC. Its protein is CSAKTSAYWDEQFF.

This clonotype was seen a few times. A clone one base away is much larger, so this may be a read error. The chain couples TRBV2 to TRBJ2-5, with 9 nucleotides matching TRBD2. Germline values: CDR1 SNHLY, CDR2 FYNNEI. CDR3 size: 16 residues. CDR3 nucleotides: TGTGCCAGCAGTGGTAGTAGCGGGAGAGTTCGGGAGACCCGGTACTTC. This translates into CASSGSSGRVRETRYF.

This clonotype appeared many times. The V gene is TRBV10-2, the J gene TRBJ1-6; D gene ambiguous. The CDR3 is 10 residues long. Germline CDR1 WSHSY, CDR2 SAAADI. Trimming took off 9 bases at V and 9 bases at J, with 6 bases between the two ends. CDR3 residues: CARPRSPLHF. The CDR3 DNA follows: TGCGCCAGGCCCCGTTCACCCCTCCACTTT.

This clonotype was detected ten times or more. The chain combines TRBV19 with TRBJ1-4, with D unresolved. Germline V gene sequence: CDR1 LNHDA, CDR2 SQIVND (reference sequence). This CDR3 contains 18 residues. The germline V and J ends were trimmed by 7 bases and 0 bases, with 21 bases remaining between them. CDR3 residues: CASKGGLFRRATNEKLFF. CDR3 nucleotide sequence: TGTGCCAGTAAGGGAGGACTGTTCAGGCGTGCAACTAATGAAAAACTGTTTTTT.

This clonotype was observed many times. The rearrangement joins TRBV30 to TRBJ1-1, with unresolved D. This CDR3 has 14 residues. Germline V gives CDR1 GTSNPN, CDR2 SVGIG (reference sequence). V was pared by 3 bases and J by 0 bases, with 11 bases between. CDR3 coding DNA: TGTGCCTGGAGAAAAGGGTCGCTGAACACTGAAGCTTTCTTT. Amino acids: CAWRKGSLNTEAFF.

This clonotype was seen many times. V and J are TRBV30 and TRBJ1-5, with D possibly TRBD1 on 6 matching bases. CDR1 and CDR2 from the germline V gene are GTSNPN and SVGIG (reference sequence). Trimming took 2 bases from V and 5 from J, leaving 19 bases between them. The CDR3 is 16 residues long. The DNA for the CDR3 is TGTGCCTGGAGTACGGGGGGCGCGGTACGGGATCAGCCCCAGCATTTT. It translates to CAWSTGGAVRDQPQHF.

This clonotype was detected ten times or more. The chain recombines TRBV2 with TRBJ2-3, with 9 bases that match TRBD1. V lost 6 bases, J lost 0 bases, and 7 bases stayed unmatched. The CDR3 totals 16 residues. Per germline, CDR1 SNHLY and CDR2 FYNNEI. Here the CDR3 DNA reads TGTGCCAGCAGGATACGGACAGGGGCTAGCACAGATACGCAGTATTTT. Translated, it gives CASRIRTGASTDTQYF.

This clonotype was recorded many times. CDR3 in DNA: TGTGCCAGCAGCTTCCTCGGGACAGGGTCGGGCGTGCGTGGCTACACCTTC. It yields the protein CASSFLGTGSGVRGYTF. This chain joins TRBV7-9 and TRBJ1-2, with 9 bases identical to TRBD1. J lost 7 bases, V lost 3 bases, and 15 bases had no gene match. The CDR3 has 17 amino acids. Germline V gene lookup returns CDR1 SEHNR and CDR2 FQNEAQ (reference sequence).

This clonotype occurred many times. This chain uses TRBV27 with TRBJ2-1; the D gene is possibly TRBD1 (7 bases). Trimming shortened V by 8 bases and J by 3 bases, and 14 bases separated the two germline ends. The CDR3 runs to 14 residues. Per germline, CDR1 MNHEY and CDR2 SMNVEV (reference sequence). This CDR3 reads CASLRQGGYNEQFF. CDR3 in DNA: TGTGCCAGCCTAAGGCAGGGGGGCTACAATGAGCAGTTCTTC.

The chain combines TRBV20-1 with TRBJ2-5; 8 bases are a match to TRBD2. The CDR3 contains 16 residues. J lost 1 base, V lost 6 bases, and 13 bases had no gene match. Germline V gene lookup returns CDR1 DFQATT and CDR2 SNEGSKA (reference sequence). CDR3 nucleotides: TGCAGTGCAAACCCCCTCTCGCGGGAGGTCCAAGAGACCCAGTACTTC. The encoded protein is CSANPLSREVQETQYF.